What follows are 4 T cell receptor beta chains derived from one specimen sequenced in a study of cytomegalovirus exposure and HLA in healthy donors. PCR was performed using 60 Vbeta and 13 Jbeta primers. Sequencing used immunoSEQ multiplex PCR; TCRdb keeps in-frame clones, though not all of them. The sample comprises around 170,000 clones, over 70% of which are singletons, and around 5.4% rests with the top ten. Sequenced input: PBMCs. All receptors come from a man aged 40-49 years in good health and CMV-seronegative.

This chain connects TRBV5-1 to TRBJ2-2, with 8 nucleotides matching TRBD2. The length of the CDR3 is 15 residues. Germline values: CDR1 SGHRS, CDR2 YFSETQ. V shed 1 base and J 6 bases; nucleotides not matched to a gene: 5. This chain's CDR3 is CASSLSGSKAGELFF. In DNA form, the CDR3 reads TGCGCCAGCAGCTTGAGCGGGAGCAAGGCCGGGGAGCTGTTTTTT.

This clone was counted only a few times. CDR3 loop: CAWSLTGMTDTQYF. The CDR3 DNA sequence: TGTGCCTGGAGCTTAACTGGTATGACAGATACGCAGTATTTT. The chain links TRBV30 to TRBJ2-3; D not certain. CDR3 length: 14 amino acids. Germline V gene lookup returns CDR1 GTSNPN and CDR2 SVGIG (reference sequence). Trimming left V 3 bases short and J 3 bases short, with 13 bases between.

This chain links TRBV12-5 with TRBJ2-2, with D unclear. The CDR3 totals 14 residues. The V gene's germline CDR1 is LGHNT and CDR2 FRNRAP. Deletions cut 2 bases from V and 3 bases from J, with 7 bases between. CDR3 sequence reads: CASGLILDTGELFF. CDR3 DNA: TGTGCTAGTGGTTTGATTTTAGACACCGGGGAGCTGTTTTTT.

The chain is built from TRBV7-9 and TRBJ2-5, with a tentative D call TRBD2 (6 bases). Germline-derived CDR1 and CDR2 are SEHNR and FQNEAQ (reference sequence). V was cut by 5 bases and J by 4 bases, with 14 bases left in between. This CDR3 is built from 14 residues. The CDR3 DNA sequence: TGTGCCAGCAGCCTGCCAGGGAGGAGAGAGACCCAGTACTTC. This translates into CASSLPGRRETQYF. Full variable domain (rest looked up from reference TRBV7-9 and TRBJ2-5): DTGVSQNPRHKITKRGQNVTFRCDPISEHNRLYWYRQTLGQGPEFLTYFQNEAQLEKSRLLSDRFSAERPKGSFSTLEIQRTEQGDSAMYLCASSLPGRRETQYFGPGTRLLVL.